This TCR beta chain was observed in a study of early stage breast cancer tumors. In the study overall: Among around twelve ER+/PR+/HER2- tumors, eight were ductal, four lobular.

Germline V CDR1 and CDR2: LGHNA, YNFKEQ. This CDR3 is built from 16 residues. V gave up 5 bases and J gave up 4 bases; unmatched junction bases: 10. Blood replicates held 0.5 ug DNA, tumor or normal breast approximately 1.5 ug, two each. Assay: immunoSEQ multiplex PCR; the TCRdb copy retains only in-frame clones and omits some. The repertoire holds some 58,000 clones, with over 60% as singletons. The chain combines TRBV4-2 with TRBJ1-2, with 10 bases identical to TRBD1. Sample: blood. The TCR was taken from a person aged 30-39 years with breast cancer. The CDR3 sequence: CASSGETGGAGYGYTF. CDR3 coding DNA: TGTGCCAGCAGCGGGGAGACAGGGGGCGCCGGCTATGGCTACACCTTC.